The clone carrying this T cell receptor (beta chain) was seen only a few times. Its antigen remains unknown. This sample stems from a study of T cell responses to AZD1222 COVID-19 vaccine. Study-level findings and limits: Donors were chiefly white British, with a greater number of females, and clonal diversity was perhaps underestimated. Of spike-specific TCRs, nearly half reportedly target regions left unmutated in variants. Spike-specific TCR breadth and depth were elevated following two AZD1222 doses.

Some clones are missing from TCRdb's copy, which holds only in-frame ones; the method was immunoSEQ multiplex PCR. The sample holds about 110,000 clones, roughly 93% seen once. The receptor was derived from an adult who received the AZD1222 COVID-19 vaccine. Here the sequenced sample was peripheral blood, taken 28 days after the second AZD1222 dose.

Written as DNA, the CDR3 is TGTGCCAGCAGCGCGACAGGGTCCAGATACGAGCAGTACTTC. It codes for CASSATGSRYEQYF. This rearrangement joins TRBV7-9 to TRBJ2-7, with 7 bases that match TRBD1. Trimming took 5 bases from V and 4 from J; bases not matched to a gene: 8. CDR1 and CDR2 (germline): SEHNR, FQNEAQ (reference sequence). This CDR3 is 14 amino acids long.